This T cell receptor beta chain was documented in a study of blood T cell repertoires in COVID-19. Across the study: Acute and convalescent COVID-19 samples came from the United States, Italy and Spain. The cDNA or gDNA used as material had been derived from T cells, B-cell-depleted T cells, or PBMCs.

Enrolled during active infection, Seattle patients were then followed longitudinally. Source study methods: Reference gene primers were amplified, and this amplification served to estimate nucleated cell counts. Assay used: immunoSEQ multiplex PCR; TCRdb lists only in-frame clones, some missing. The V and J calls and the clone size are those of that table, but D and trimming were determined from the DNA. Of about 150,000 clones listed, approximately 85% were seen once; the top ten hold 0.63%. The CDR3 covers 18 residues. V lost 4 bases and J lost 0; bases outside the gene matches: 6. Germline-derived CDR1 and CDR2 are KGHDR and SFDVKD.

The chain employs TRBV24-1 and TRBJ2-6, with TRBD1 matching over 9 bases. Sequences were obtained from peripheral blood. This clonotype originated in a man aged 60 to 75 with COVID-19, enrolled during active disease. In nucleotides, the CDR3 is TGTGCCACCAGTGACGTGACAGGGGGAGGCTCTGGGGCCAACGTCCTGACTTTC. Translating it yields CATSDVTGGGSGANVLTF.